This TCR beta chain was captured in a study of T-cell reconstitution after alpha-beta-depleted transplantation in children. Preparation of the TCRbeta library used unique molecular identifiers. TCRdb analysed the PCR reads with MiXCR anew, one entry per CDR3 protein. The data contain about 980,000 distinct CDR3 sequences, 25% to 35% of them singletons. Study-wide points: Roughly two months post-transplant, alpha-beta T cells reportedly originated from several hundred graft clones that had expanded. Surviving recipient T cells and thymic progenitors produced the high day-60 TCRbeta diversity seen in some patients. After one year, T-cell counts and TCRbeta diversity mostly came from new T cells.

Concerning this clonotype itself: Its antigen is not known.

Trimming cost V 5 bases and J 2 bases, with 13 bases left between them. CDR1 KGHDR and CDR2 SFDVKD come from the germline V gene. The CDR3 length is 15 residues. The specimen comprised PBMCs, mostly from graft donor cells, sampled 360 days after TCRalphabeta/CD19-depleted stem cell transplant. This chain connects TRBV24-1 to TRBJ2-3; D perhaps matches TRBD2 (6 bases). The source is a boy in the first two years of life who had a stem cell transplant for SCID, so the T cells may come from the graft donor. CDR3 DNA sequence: TGTGCCACCAGTGGGGGGGTCTCGGCCACAGATACGCAGTATTTT. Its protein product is CATSGGVSATDTQYF.